This T cell receptor (beta chain) was sequenced during a study of vaccination and CD4 T cells after COVID-19. Study background: Cells received overlapping spike peptides from SARS-CoV-2, HCoV-NL63, HCoV-OC43 and HCoV-229E as stimulation.

Germline loops: CDR1 ENHRY, CDR2 SYGVKD. The CDR3 is 14 residues long. Deletions cut 5 bases from V and 5 bases from J, with 15 bases between. Regarding treatment: approximately 9-day PBMC culture with coronavirus spike peptide pools or control peptides (ViraFEST assay). Points on this clonotype: Its antigen remains unidentified.

The Oncomine TCR Beta short-read assay sequenced DNA from cultured CD4+ T cells. Using its own MiXCR run on the PCR reads, TCRdb lists one record per CDR3 protein. In the table there are around 26,000 distinct CDR3 sequences, 64% of which are singletons. The sequence derives from a human donor who had recovered from COVID-19. The chain couples TRBV10-3 to TRBJ1-1, with D possibly TRBD1 on 5 matching bases. Sequenced: CD4+ T cells from blood, cultured in vitro. The CDR3 DNA reads as TGTGCCATCAGTCGTCAGGGAGCGGGTACTGAAGCTTTCTTT. It yields the protein CAISRQGAGTEAFF.